This T cell receptor beta chain was sequenced during a study of OX40 agonist ivuxolimab in advanced cancers. Study-wide context: Eligibility rules accepted prior anti-PD-1, anti-PD-L1 or anti-CTLA-4 therapy, and 40% had some. General study findings and limits: Expanded clones tended on average to be more numerous among CD8+ T cells than CD4+. Patients with a partial response at 0.1-3.0 mg/kg had among the lowest clonal expansion.

The table came from immunoSEQ multiplex PCR; TCRdb's copy has only in-frame clones and leaves some out. The table shows roughly 110,000 clones, with over 75% occurring only once. Of note for this clone: The antigen is undetermined.

The CDR3 is made up of 15 amino acids. Germline values: CDR1 MDHEN, CDR2 SYDVKM. After removal of 6 bases from V and 2 bases from J, the junction contained 6 bases not matched to a gene. Researchers took blood at baseline, on cycle 4 day 1, and on cycle 7 day 1. The sample in question was CD4+ or CD8+ T cells sorted from blood, obtained in a trial of the OX40 agonist ivuxolimab. This TCR derives from an adult with an advanced solid tumor such as melanoma, head and neck, liver or kidney cancer. This chain links TRBV28 with TRBJ2-7; 11 positions agree with TRBD2. The CDR3 is CASSDTSGGPYEQYF. The CDR3 bases are TGTGCCAGCAGCGATACTAGCGGGGGCCCCTACGAGCAGTACTTC.